One sample yielded the 26 T cell receptor beta chains listed below, sequenced in a study of T cell clones after liver transplantation. Measured with immunoSEQ multiplex PCR; TCRdb has only the in-frame clones, and not every one. Among 85,000 to 130,000 clones listed, around four fifths were seen once. The specimen was CD4+ T cells from blood, collected before liver transplant. Receptor source: a human donor who received a liver transplant.

The chain links TRBV10-1 to TRBJ2-5; 11 nucleotides line up with TRBD2. CDR1 and CDR2 (germline): WNHNN, SYGVQD (reference sequence). V trimming: 6 bases; J trimming: 4 bases; junction bases outside the gene matches: 4. The CDR3 runs 14 residues. The CDR3 DNA follows: TGCGCCAGCAGCCCCGGGACTAGCGGAGAGACCCAGTACTTC. Protein: CASSPGTSGETQYF.

This clone was seen a handful of times. V gene TRBV28 combines with J gene TRBJ2-7, with D uncertain. Germline V gene data show CDR1 as MDHEN and CDR2 as SYDVKM. The CDR3 has 12 amino acids. Trimming pared 4 bases from V and 3 bases from J, leaving 7 bases between. The CDR3 region is CASSSVNYEQYF. The CDR3 nucleotides read TGTGCCAGCAGTTCCGTAAACTACGAGCAGTACTTC.

V usage is TRBV9 and J usage is TRBJ2-3; 8 nucleotides line up with TRBD2. The CDR3 covers 16 residues. The V and J ends lost 2 bases and 0 bases, in that order; junction bases with no gene match: 5. Per germline, CDR1 SGDLS and CDR2 YYNGEE. The CDR3 sequence is CASSVGPSGSTDTQYF. Here the CDR3 DNA reads TGTGCCAGCAGCGTCGGCCCTAGCGGGAGCACAGATACGCAGTATTTT.

This rearrangement joins TRBV30 to TRBJ2-7, with D unresolved. The CDR3 runs 13 residues. The germline CDR1 and CDR2 sequences are GTSNPN and SVGIG (reference sequence). V was pared by 2 bases and J by 4 bases, with 12 bases between. The CDR3 DNA follows: TGTGCCTGGAGTCAAGGGTTCGGGTACGAGCAGTACTTC. Its translation: CAWSQGFGYEQYF.

The rearrangement joins TRBV11-2 to TRBJ2-7; TRBD1 is a possible D gene (6 bases). CDR3 length: 15 amino acids. From germline, CDR1 is SGHAT and CDR2 FQNNGV. V gave up 5 bases and J gave up 0 bases, with 14 bases separating them. CDR3 in amino acids: CASSPDRTSSYEQYF. The CDR3 DNA reads as TGTGCCAGCAGCCCTGACAGGACGAGCTCCTACGAGCAGTACTTC.

This chain joins TRBV2 and TRBJ2-7; D is unclear. Germline V gene lookup returns CDR1 SNHLY and CDR2 FYNNEI. This CDR3 comprises 11 residues. V was clipped by 2 bases and J by 3 bases, with 2 bases between them. CDR3 protein: CASSEYYEQYF. Written as DNA, the CDR3 is TGTGCCAGCAGTGAATACTACGAGCAGTACTTC.

This chain connects TRBV19 to TRBJ1-1, with TRBD1 identical over 8 bases. Looked up from germline, CDR1 is LNHDA and CDR2 is SQIVND (reference sequence). This CDR3 is built from 15 residues. V lost 4 bases to trimming and J lost 1 base; unmatched junction nucleotides: 5. The CDR3 loop is CASSNQGAGNTEAFF. CDR3 DNA sequence: TGTGCCAGTAGTAATCAGGGGGCAGGGAACACTGAAGCTTTCTTT.

The chain recombines TRBV9 with TRBJ1-3; possibly TRBD1 for D (6 bases). The CDR3 is 15 residues long. Looked up from germline, CDR1 is SGDLS and CDR2 is YYNGEE. Trimming left V 3 bases short and J 1 base short, with 11 bases between. DNA of the CDR3: TGTGCCAGCAGCGCGACAGGAGAGTCTGGAAACACCATATATTTT. This gives the protein CASSATGESGNTIYF.

The V and J genes are TRBV27 and TRBJ2-6; TRBD1 might be the D (5 bases). The V and J ends lost 3 bases and 0 bases respectively, with 9 bases between them. This CDR3 spans 16 amino acids. CDR1 MNHEY and CDR2 SMNVEV come from the germline V gene (reference sequence). CDR3 in DNA: TGTGCCAGCAGTTTCGACAGAAGCTCTGGGGCCAACGTCCTGACTTTC. Amino acid sequence: CASSFDRSSGANVLTF.

This chain joins TRBV7-6 and TRBJ2-7; D ambiguous. The CDR3 covers 11 residues. The germline CDR1 and CDR2 sequences are SGHVS and FNYEAQ. V was trimmed by 1 base and J by 7 bases, leaving 5 bases between them. CDR3 nucleotides: TGTGCCAGCAGCTTAGAGACGGAGCAGTACTTC. Its translation: CASSLETEQYF.

This chain joins TRBV6-1 and TRBJ1-5, with D tentatively TRBD1 (5 bases). Germline lookup yields CDR1 MNHNS and CDR2 SASEGT. The CDR3 runs to 14 residues. Trimming took 1 base from V and 4 from J, leaving 8 bases between them. The CDR3 DNA is TGTGCCAGCAGTGAAGACGGGGGAAATCAGCCCCAGCATTTT. It encodes CASSEDGGNQPQHF.

The V and J genes are TRBV27 and TRBJ1-1; 9 bases agree with TRBD1. The CDR3 loop spans 17 amino acids. The V segment lost 1 base and the J segment 1 base; nucleotides outside the gene matches: 7. Germline CDR1 and CDR2: MNHEY and SMNVEV (reference sequence). CDR3 protein: CASSLFSGTGRNTEAFF. DNA of the CDR3: TGTGCCAGCAGTTTATTTTCCGGGACAGGGCGGAACACTGAAGCTTTCTTT.

This clone has only one observation. V usage is TRBV5-6 and J usage is TRBJ2-7; D unclear. This CDR3 comprises 13 residues. Looked up from germline, CDR1 is SGHDT and CDR2 is YYEEEE. Trimming took off 3 bases at V and 5 bases at J, with 12 bases between the two ends. For the CDR3, the DNA is TGTGCCAGCAGCTCCACGGTGGCGAACGAGCAGTACTTC. Translating gives CASSSTVANEQYF.

The chain couples TRBV9 to TRBJ2-3; 9 bases match TRBD2. Germline CDR1 reads SGDLS; CDR2 reads YYNGEE. Trimming removed 3 bases from V and 6 bases from J; junction bases left unmatched: 8. There are 15 residues in the CDR3. DNA of the CDR3: TGTGCCAGCAGCGCAGAAGCGGGAGGACCCGATACGCAGTATTTT. Translating it yields CASSAEAGGPDTQYF.

This clone has ten or more counts. The rearrangement uses TRBV29-1 and TRBJ1-1, with 8 bases that match TRBD1. The CDR3 covers 13 residues. The V segment lost 4 bases and the J segment 5 bases; nucleotides outside the gene matches: 6. CDR1 is SQVTM and CDR2 is ANQGSEA in the germline V gene. CDR3 coding DNA: TGCAGCGTTGCCTTTGGACAGGGAACTGAAGCTTTCTTT. Translated, it gives CSVAFGQGTEAFF.

V gene TRBV18 combines with J gene TRBJ2-3, with a tentative D call TRBD2 (5 bases). The CDR3 runs to 14 residues. Germline lookup yields CDR1 KGHSH and CDR2 LQKENI. Trimming removed 1 base from V and 3 bases from J, with 8 bases in between. The CDR3 DNA reads as TGTGCCAGCTCACCACAAGCGGATACAGATACGCAGTATTTT. Translating gives CASSPQADTDTQYF.

The CDR3 sequence is CASSWTGGEKFF. DNA for the CDR3: TGTGCCAGTTCATGGACAGGGGGCGAAAAGTTCTTC. The chain is built from TRBV7-9 and TRBJ2-1; the match to TRBD1 covers 11 bases. CDR1 SEHNR and CDR2 FQNEAQ come from the germline V gene (reference sequence). CDR3 length equals 12 residues. J gave up 14 bases and V 9 bases, and 9 bases lay outside the gene matches.

This clone was seen once. As DNA, the CDR3 is TGTGCCAGCAGCTTGGCTGGCAGGGCAAGGGATGGCTACACCTTC. It yields the protein CASSLAGRARDGYTF. The chain is built from TRBV5-4 and TRBJ1-2; tentative D call: TRBD1 (5 bases). Per germline, CDR1 SGHNT and CDR2 YYREEE (reference sequence). The CDR3 extends over 15 amino acids. V lost 0 bases, J lost 6 bases, and 15 bases lay in between.

This chain links TRBV19 with TRBJ1-5; D unresolved. V lost 7 bases, J lost 1 base, and 17 bases lay in between. There are 16 residues in the CDR3. CDR1 and CDR2 (germline): LNHDA, SQIVND (reference sequence). CDR3 bases: TGTGCCAGTAAGGCGGGCCAAGGGAGGAGCAATCAGCCCCAGCATTTT. Translating it yields CASKAGQGRSNQPQHF.

In its sample, this clone was seen once. This chain connects TRBV7-2 to TRBJ2-7; D gene unclear. Germline V gene data show CDR1 as SGHTA and CDR2 as FQGNSA. V was clipped by 0 bases and J by 3 bases, with 9 bases between them. The CDR3 is 14 residues long. CDR3 protein: CASSLATTFYEQYF. DNA of the CDR3: TGTGCCAGCAGCTTAGCGACGACTTTCTACGAGCAGTACTTC.

The V gene is TRBV5-4, the J gene TRBJ2-1; TRBD1 matches 10 bases. The junction had 7 bases not matched to a gene; V was cut back by 4 bases and J by 0 bases. The germline CDR1 and CDR2 sequences are SGHNT and YYREEE (reference sequence). There are 17 residues in the CDR3. CDR3 region: CASSPTGGLSSYNEQFF. CDR3 coding DNA: TGTGCCAGCAGCCCGACAGGGGGCCTTAGCTCCTACAATGAGCAGTTCTTC.

This sequence joins TRBV21-1 and TRBJ2-7; the DNA was not used to check the table's D call, TRBD2. TRBV21-1 is a pseudogene. This CDR3 is 19 amino acids long. CDR3 loop: CASSKVGTSGRAAVNEQYF. The CDR3 DNA is TGTGCCAGCAGCAAAGTTGGGACTAGCGGGAGGGCGGCCGTGAACGAGCAGTACTTC.

This chain joins TRBV13 and TRBJ1-6; 8 bases are shared with TRBD1. The CDR3 extends over 14 amino acids. Trimming at V came to 6 bases and at J to 7 bases, leaving 5 bases not matched to a gene. Germline V gene data show CDR1 as PRHDT and CDR2 as FYEKMQ (reference sequence). CDR3 amino acids: CASSRRTGNSPLHF. CDR3 bases: TGTGCCAGCAGTCGACGGACAGGGAATTCACCCCTCCACTTT.

This clone was picked up a small number of times. The CDR3 sequence: CASQGFGTTNEKLFF. For the CDR3, the DNA is TGTGCCAGTCAGGGGTTTGGAACAACTAATGAAAAACTGTTTTTT. The chain carries TRBV2 and TRBJ1-4, with D perhaps matching TRBD1 (6 bases). Germline V gene sequence: CDR1 SNHLY, CDR2 FYNNEI. The CDR3 spans 15 residues. Trimming removed 9 bases from V and 0 bases from J, with 14 bases in between.

CDR3 nucleotides: TGTGCCAGCACCTTGGACAGTTGGGGCAATCAGCCCCAGCATTTT. Protein product: CASTLDSWGNQPQHF. The chain is built from TRBV2 and TRBJ1-5; D perhaps matches TRBD1 (6 bases). V was pared by 7 bases and J by 2 bases, with 15 bases between. The CDR3 is 15 residues long. Germline assignment: CDR1 SNHLY and CDR2 FYNNEI.

This rearrangement joins TRBV5-6 to TRBJ2-3; D is perhaps TRBD2 (6 bases). The CDR3 spans 15 residues. The V gene's germline CDR1 is SGHDT and CDR2 YYEEEE. V dropped 0 bases and J dropped 4 bases, with 12 bases sitting between them. CDR3 nucleotide sequence: TGTGCCAGCAGCTTGGGACGGTGGGAGGCAGATACGCAGTATTTT. It encodes CASSLGRWEADTQYF.